This T cell receptor (beta chain) appears in the sequencing data of a study of spatial heterogeneity in lung cancer. Stated time point: sample taken at primary tumor resection. The study sequenced unsorted whole RNA from tumor, nontumor lung or frozen PBMC. TCRdb re-called the 5' RACE reads with MiXCR, one entry per CDR3 protein. The sample contains roughly 48,000 distinct CDR3 sequences, approximately 5.7% of which appear only once. This clonotype has at least ten counts. This sequence was found in a male donor with early-stage non-small cell lung cancer. The sample in question was PBMCs, obtained at surgery.

The DNA for the CDR3 is TGTGCCAGCAGTTTCAGGGCAGGCGATCAGCCCCAGCATTTT. Translation: CASSFRAGDQPQHF. The V gene is TRBV12-3 or TRBV12-4, the J gene TRBJ1-5; a possible D gene is TRBD1 (5 bases). V was cut by 3 bases and J by 5 bases, with 11 bases left in between. The CDR3 contains 14 residues.